This T cell receptor (beta chain) derives from a study of T cells in Graves' hyperthyroidism and ophthalmopathy. Study observations and caveats: Progression to ophthalmopathy was predicted a median of roughly seven months early.

Comments on this clonotype: Its antigen is unknown.

Any patient presenting with uncontrolled infection, other autoimmune disease, pregnancy or lactation was left out. Amplification yielded TCR beta CDR3 regions, with RNA transcripts as the source. The primer set for the first-round RT-PCR of the TCR CDR3 was HTBI. One entry per CDR3 protein, called by TCRdb with MiXCR from the multiplex PCR reads. This table has some 580,000 distinct CDR3 sequences, approximately 15% appearing once. The CDR3 loop spans 11 amino acids. Germline V gene sequence: CDR1 DFQATT, CDR2 SNEGSKA (reference sequence). The V end lost 3 bases, the J end lost 3 bases, and 5 bases lay between the germline ends.

This clonotype originated in a woman in her 40s with Graves' ophthalmopathy. Sequenced sample: blood. The chain is built from TRBV20-1 and TRBJ1-1; no firm D call. CDR3 coding DNA: TGCAGTGCTAGGAGAGACACTGAAGCTTTCTTT. This codes for CSARRDTEAFF.